The 26 T cell receptor beta chains in this list originate from one sample, sequenced in a study of shared clonotypes between healthy human individuals. Using immunoSEQ multiplex PCR, the repertoire was profiled, and TCRdb retains in-frame clones only, with some absent. The repertoire holds 500,000 to 550,000 clones, with about 96% as singletons. The sequenced sample was naive CD4+ T cells sorted from blood. Documented subset: CD45RA+ positively selected. Receptor source: a woman younger than 45 in good health.

This chain joins TRBV5-1 and TRBJ2-2; 9 nucleotides match TRBD1. The CDR3 has 16 residues. Germline CDR1 is SGHRS and CDR2 is YFSETQ. With 1 base clipped from V and 5 bases from J, the junction kept 6 bases outside the gene matches. DNA for the CDR3: TGCGCCAGCAGCTTGAGACCCGGGACAGGGACCGGGGAGCTGTTTTTT. This encodes CASSLRPGTGTGELFF.

CDR3 protein: CASMGVNTEAFF. The CDR3 bases are TGCGCCAGCATGGGCGTGAACACTGAAGCTTTCTTT. The rearrangement joins TRBV10-2 to TRBJ1-1; D is ambiguous. Germline-derived CDR1 and CDR2 are WSHSY and SAAADI. Trimming shortened V by 7 bases and J by 0 bases, and 6 bases separated the two germline ends. The CDR3 consists of 12 residues.

V is TRBV28 and J is TRBJ1-2; 10 bases map to TRBD1. In germline, CDR1 is MDHEN, CDR2 SYDVKM. The trim removed 3 bases at V and 6 bases at J, leaving 4 bases unmatched. The CDR3 extends over 14 amino acids. The CDR3 coding sequence is TGTGCCAGCAGTTTTTATGGGACAGGGGATGGCTACACCTTC. It encodes CASSFYGTGDGYTF.

This clone has a single count. The chain employs TRBV5-1 and TRBJ2-7; D remains ambiguous. CDR3 length equals 14 residues. CDR1 and CDR2 from the germline V gene are SGHRS and YFSETQ. The ends were cut back, 5 bases at V and 2 bases at J, with 14 bases in the middle. The CDR3 sequence: CASSPRTPPYEQYF. As DNA, the CDR3 is TGCGCCAGCAGTCCTCGTACCCCCCCCTACGAGCAGTACTTC.

V and J are TRBV18 and TRBJ2-3; the D call may be TRBD1 or TRBD2 (5 bases each). This CDR3 region has 16 residues. The germline V and J ends were trimmed by 4 bases and 2 bases, with 16 bases remaining between them. Germline lookup yields CDR1 KGHSH and CDR2 LQKENI. Here the CDR3 reads CASSLLGALLTDTQYF. CDR3 in DNA: TGTGCCAGCTCACTTCTCGGGGCGCTCCTCACAGATACGCAGTATTTT.

The J gene is TRBJ2-7, the V gene TRBV27; 9 nucleotides agree with TRBD1. The V gene end was trimmed by 6 bases and the J gene end by 1 base; junction bases not matched to a gene: 4. The CDR3 has 14 amino acids. Germline V gene data show CDR1 as MNHEY and CDR2 as SMNVEV (reference sequence). This CDR3 reads CASRTGTGSYEQYF. In DNA, the CDR3 is TGTGCCAGCAGAACCGGGACAGGGTCCTACGAGCAGTACTTC.

Turning to this clone: Sequence at one end of the junction differs from germline and may be a read error. The chain is built from TRBV19 and TRBJ2-3; D is ambiguous. CDR1 LNHDA and CDR2 SQIVND come from the germline V gene (reference sequence). The CDR3 has 14 residues. The CDR3 DNA follows: TGTGCCAGTAGTCTAGACCCAGACACAGATACGCAGTATTTT. Translating gives CASSLDPDTDTQYF.

The chain combines TRBV18 with TRBJ2-1, with TRBD2 identical over 12 bases. There are 16 residues in the CDR3. V trimming: 2 bases; J trimming: 4 bases; junction bases outside the gene matches: 3. CDR1 is KGHSH, CDR2 LQKENI, per germline. The CDR3 region is CASSPTGTSGYNEQFF. The CDR3 coding sequence is TGTGCCAGCTCACCAACCGGGACTAGCGGGTACAATGAGCAGTTCTTC. Full variable domain (remainder filled in from reference TRBV18 and TRBJ2-1): NAGVMQNPRHLVRRRGQEARLRCSPMKGHSHVYWYRQLPEEGLKFMVYLQKENIIDESGMPKERFSAEFPKEGPSILRIQQVVRGDSAAYFCASSPTGTSGYNEQFFGPGTRLTVL.

The gene calls are TRBV7-2 and TRBJ2-3; TRBD2 aligns across 10 bases. The V segment lost 5 bases and the J segment 1 base; nucleotides outside the gene matches: 3. CDR3 length equals 15 residues. Germline V lookup: CDR1 SGHTA, CDR2 FQGNSA. The CDR3: CASSGTSGGTDTQYF. The CDR3, as DNA: TGTGCCAGCAGCGGTACTAGCGGGGGCACAGATACGCAGTATTTT.

This clone was seen just once. The chain is built from TRBV11-2 and TRBJ2-7, with TRBD2 matching over 7 bases. This CDR3 contains 17 residues. CDR1 is SGHAT, CDR2 FQNNGV, per germline. Losses at the gene ends were 0 bases for V and 2 bases for J; bases not matched to a gene: 10. The CDR3 loop is CASSLDSPSGNPYEQYF. The CDR3 nucleotides read TGTGCCAGCAGCTTAGACAGCCCTAGCGGCAACCCCTACGAGCAGTACTTC.

The V and J genes are TRBV10-3 and TRBJ2-3; TRBD1 agrees at 8 bases. The CDR3 has 14 residues. Germline CDR1 is ENHRY and CDR2 is SYGVKD. The trim removed 6 bases at V and 1 base at J, leaving 3 bases unmatched. CDR3 in DNA: TGTGCCATCAGGATGACAGGGGGCACAGATACGCAGTATTTT. Amino acids: CAIRMTGGTDTQYF.

This clone was recorded once. J is TRBJ2-7 and V is TRBV11-2, with no clear D. Trimming pared 6 bases from V and 5 bases from J, leaving 8 bases between. This CDR3 has 11 amino acids. Germline CDR1 and CDR2: SGHAT and FQNNGV. The DNA of the CDR3 is TGTGCCAGCAGTGCAGGAAACGAGCAGTACTTC. This encodes CASSAGNEQYF.

J is TRBJ2-5 and V is TRBV5-4, with TRBD2 as a possible D gene (5 bases). The CDR3 length is 16 residues. The V gene lost 4 bases and the J gene lost 5 bases, with 21 bases spanning the gap. CDR1 is SGHNT and CDR2 is YYREEE in the germline V gene (reference sequence). DNA of the CDR3: TGTGCCAGCAGCGGGTCTCCAGCGGACCTCAGGGAGACCCAGTACTTC. Its translation is CASSGSPADLRETQYF. Looking up the rest from reference TRBV5-4 and TRBJ2-5 gives the full variable domain: ETGVTQSPTHLIKTRGQQVTLRCSSQSGHNTVSWYQQALGQGPQFIFQYYREEENGRGNFPPRFSGLQFPNYSSELNVNALELDDSALYLCASSGSPADLRETQYFGPGTRLLVL.

The chain employs TRBV10-3 and TRBJ2-7, with a weak D call TRBD2 (5 bases). Germline CDR1 is ENHRY and CDR2 is SYGVKD. The V end lost 6 bases, the J end lost 3 bases, and 9 bases lay between the germline ends. This CDR3 is 12 amino acids long. The CDR3 region has the DNA TGTGCCATCAGCCCCGAGGGCTACGAGCAGTACTTC. Encoded protein: CAISPEGYEQYF.

The J gene is TRBJ2-5, the V gene TRBV5-4; TRBD2 aligns across 14 bases. Losses at the gene ends were 3 bases for V and 3 bases for J; bases not matched to a gene: 4. The germline CDR1 and CDR2 sequences are SGHNT and YYREEE (reference sequence). This CDR3 has 16 residues. The CDR3 here is CASSWPGLAGEETQYF. The CDR3 bases are TGTGCCAGCAGCTGGCCGGGACTAGCGGGAGAAGAGACCCAGTACTTC. Using reference TRBV5-4 and TRBJ2-5 for the parts outside the CDR3, the full variable domain is ETGVTQSPTHLIKTRGQQVTLRCSSQSGHNTVSWYQQALGQGPQFIFQYYREEENGRGNFPPRFSGLQFPNYSSELNVNALELDDSALYLCASSWPGLAGEETQYFGPGTRLLVL.

This chain uses TRBV11-1 with TRBJ2-5; possibly TRBD2 for D (6 bases). The CDR3 loop spans 15 amino acids. V lost 1 base to trimming and J lost 5 bases, with 14 bases between them. CDR1 is SGHAT and CDR2 is FQDESV in the germline V gene (reference sequence). CDR3 coding DNA: TGTGCCAGCAGCTTAGACGGAGGGGATCAGGAGACCCAGTACTTC. It yields the protein CASSLDGGDQETQYF.

The chain is built from TRBV6-1 and TRBJ1-1; 7 bases are shared with TRBD1. In germline, CDR1 is MNHNS, CDR2 SASEGT. The trim removed 6 bases at V and 3 bases at J, leaving 4 bases unmatched. This CDR3 is built from 13 residues. In DNA, the CDR3 is TGTGCCAGCAGCCAGGGGGAGGACACTGAAGCTTTCTTT. Amino acids: CASSQGEDTEAFF.

This chain joins TRBV28 and TRBJ2-3; D is uncertain. The germline V gene encodes CDR1 MDHEN and CDR2 SYDVKM. V was trimmed by 4 bases and J by 4 bases, leaving 15 bases between them. The CDR3 loop spans 15 amino acids. The CDR3 protein is CASSSTPRYADTQYF. DNA of the CDR3: TGTGCCAGCAGTTCGACCCCTCGCTACGCAGATACGCAGTATTTT.

The J gene is TRBJ2-7, the V gene TRBV5-5; 8 bases align to TRBD1. Germline CDR1 and CDR2: SGHKS and YYEKEE (reference sequence). V was clipped by 4 bases and J by 0 bases; unmatched bases: 9. CDR3 length: 16 amino acids. Here the CDR3 reads CASSLQGAGSSYEQYF. The DNA of the CDR3 is TGTGCCAGCAGCCTTCAGGGGGCTGGATCCTCCTACGAGCAGTACTTC.

The V call is TRBV19, the J call TRBJ2-2, with 9 bases aligning to TRBD1. V lost 6 bases to trimming and J lost 6 bases; unmatched junction nucleotides: 5. This CDR3 region has 14 residues. Germline lookup yields CDR1 LNHDA and CDR2 SQIVND (reference sequence). In nucleotides, the CDR3 is TGTGCCAGTAGGAGGGACAGGGATGCCGGGGAGCTGTTTTTT. It codes for CASRRDRDAGELFF.

CDR3 DNA: TGTGCCAGCAGTCTAGCGGCCCCTGGTGAGCAGTTCTTC. Translating gives CASSLAAPGEQFF. The rearrangement links TRBV28 to TRBJ2-1, with 7 bases aligning to TRBD2. Germline V lookup: CDR1 MDHEN, CDR2 SYDVKM. The CDR3 has 13 residues. The ends lost 5 bases at V and 9 bases at J; junction bases unmatched: 7.

The chain has TRBV4-1 and TRBJ2-5, with 10 bases that match TRBD1. The DNA matches TRBJ2-7 better at its end, which makes the J call doubtful. The length of the CDR3 is 18 residues. Germline V gives CDR1 MGHRA, CDR2 YSYEKL. CDR3 sequence: CASSQVAGTGAAPYEQYF. CDR3 nucleotide sequence: TGCGCCAGCAGCCAAGTCGCCGGGACAGGGGCCGCACCTTACGAGCAGTACTTC.

The V call is TRBV29-1, the J call TRBJ1-5; possible D gene TRBD1, 5 bases. The CDR3 contains 13 residues. Deletions cut 6 bases from V and 6 bases from J, with 15 bases between. Germline loops: CDR1 SQVTM, CDR2 ANQGSEA. Here the CDR3 reads CSVAGNLGQPQHF. CDR3 DNA sequence: TGCAGCGTCGCAGGGAATTTGGGTCAGCCCCAGCATTTT.

The CDR3 loop reads CASSHGRGRTDTQYF. The CDR3 DNA follows: TGTGCCAGCAGCCACGGGAGAGGGCGCACAGATACGCAGTATTTT. The V and J genes are TRBV7-9 and TRBJ2-3, with D possibly TRBD2 on 6 matching bases. The CDR3 covers 15 residues. The V gene lost 5 bases and the J gene lost 1 base, with 13 bases spanning the gap. In germline, CDR1 is SEHNR, CDR2 FQNEAQ (reference sequence).

This clone has a single count. The chain joins TRBV5-1 to TRBJ2-2; D is possibly TRBD1 (6 bases). The CDR3 is 13 amino acids. V lost 7 bases, J lost 1 base, and 8 bases lay in between. Germline V lookup: CDR1 SGHRS, CDR2 YFSETQ. This chain's CDR3 is CASGDMNTGELFF. The CDR3 nucleotides are TGCGCCAGCGGGGACATGAACACCGGGGAGCTGTTTTTT.

The chain employs TRBV7-3 and TRBJ2-1, with 8 positions matching TRBD1. The ends lost 6 bases at V and 8 bases at J; junction bases unmatched: 6. The CDR3 runs 13 residues. Looked up from germline, CDR1 is SGHTA and CDR2 is FQGTGA. For the CDR3, the DNA is TGTGCCAGCAGTAGGACAGGGTTCGATGAGCAGTTCTTC. Its protein product is CASSRTGFDEQFF.